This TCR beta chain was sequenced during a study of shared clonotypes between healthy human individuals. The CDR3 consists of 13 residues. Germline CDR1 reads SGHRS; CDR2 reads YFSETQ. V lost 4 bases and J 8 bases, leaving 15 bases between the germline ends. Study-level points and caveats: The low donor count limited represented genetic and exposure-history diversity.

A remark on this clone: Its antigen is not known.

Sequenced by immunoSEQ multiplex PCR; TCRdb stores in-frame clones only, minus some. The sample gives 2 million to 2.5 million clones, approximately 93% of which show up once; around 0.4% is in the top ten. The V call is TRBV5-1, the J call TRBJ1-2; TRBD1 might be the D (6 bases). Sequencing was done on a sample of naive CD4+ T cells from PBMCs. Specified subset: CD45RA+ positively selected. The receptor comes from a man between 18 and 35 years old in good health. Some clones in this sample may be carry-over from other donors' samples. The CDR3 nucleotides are TGCGCCAGCAGCCCCCAGGGGCCCACCGGCTACACCTTC. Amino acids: CASSPQGPTGYTF.